Following are 8 T cell receptor beta chains from one sample sequenced in a study of vaccination effects on CD4 cells after COVID-19. For these TCRs, the target antigens are not known. Before any sequencing was done, the ViraFEST assay used viral peptide pools to expand antigen-specific CD4+ T cells. Culturing for around ten days preceded CD4+ T cell isolation. Nucleocapsid antibodies were negative in the vaccine recipients, who had never had SARS-CoV-2 infection. Data came from immunoSEQ multiplex PCR; TCRdb stores just in-frame clones and leaves some out. Among 62,000 or so clones listed, around 80% were seen once. The sample consisted of CD4+ T cells from PBMCs cultured with SARS-CoV-2 spike peptides, taken before COVID-19 vaccination. The receptor set was obtained from a human donor who received a COVID-19 vaccine.

This chain links TRBV29-1 with TRBJ2-2; D call uncertain. The CDR3 runs 15 residues. The V gene lost 5 bases and the J gene lost 0 bases, with 13 bases spanning the gap. Germline V gives CDR1 SQVTM, CDR2 ANQGSEA. In DNA, the CDR3 is TGCAGCGTTAAGTCGCGGCCTCCGAACACCGGGGAGCTGTTTTTT. Residues: CSVKSRPPNTGELFF.

This clone was detected once. The V call is TRBV6-4, the J call TRBJ2-3; 9 bases are shared with TRBD1. Germline lookup yields CDR1 MRHNA and CDR2 SNTAGT. Trimming cost V 5 bases and J 8 bases; bases outside gene matches: 11. The CDR3 runs to 15 residues. CDR3 nucleotides: TGTGCCAGCAGTAACCTGGGACAGGGAGGAAGTACGCAGTATTTT. Its translation: CASSNLGQGGSTQYF.

J is TRBJ2-4 and V is TRBV25-1, with 8 bases matching TRBD1. V was pared by 6 bases and J by 8 bases, with 9 bases of the junction left unmatched. The germline V gene encodes CDR1 MGHDK and CDR2 SYGVNS. There are 14 residues in the CDR3. The DNA of the CDR3 is TGTGCCAGCAGGCCAGGGGGCTGGGCGGACATTCAGTACTTC. Residues: CASRPGGWADIQYF.

The chain combines TRBV18 with TRBJ2-3; no reliable D call. With 4 bases removed from V and 0 bases from J, the gap between germline ends came to 5 bases. Germline V gene data show CDR1 as KGHSH and CDR2 as LQKENI. The CDR3 covers 13 residues. CDR3 DNA sequence: TGTGCCAGCTCACTCGCTAGCACAGATACGCAGTATTTT. Its translation is CASSLASTDTQYF.

The V and J genes are TRBV10-2 and TRBJ2-5; the D is unclear. The CDR3 covers 12 residues. Germline V lookup: CDR1 WSHSY, CDR2 SAAADI. Trimming stripped 6 bases from V and 2 bases from J, with 7 bases between. CDR3 in DNA: TGCGCCAGCAGGCTAGGTCAAGAGACCCAGTACTTC. This codes for CASRLGQETQYF.

The chain is built from TRBV3-1 (or the pseudogene TRBV3-2) and TRBJ2-2, with D hard to call. V was shortened by 0 bases and J by 2 bases, with 13 bases between the two germline ends. CDR1 and CDR2 from the germline V gene are LGHDT and YNNKEL (reference sequence). This CDR3 region has 17 residues. The CDR3 DNA reads as TGTGCCAGCAGCCAAGATGGTTTTTGGCTCAACACCGGGGAGCTGTTTTTT. It translates to CASSQDGFWLNTGELFF.

The chain carries TRBV5-1 and TRBJ2-3, with TRBD2 matching over 7 bases. From germline, CDR1 is SGHRS and CDR2 YFSETQ. Germline trimming cut 2 bases from V and 1 base from J; bases unmatched to any gene: 7. CDR3 length: 16 residues. This chain's CDR3 is CASSFGGGAGTDTQYF. The CDR3 DNA sequence: TGCGCCAGCAGCTTCGGGGGAGGGGCCGGCACAGATACGCAGTATTTT.

This sequence joins TRBV6-2 or TRBV6-3 and TRBJ1-5; D not resolved. Looked up from germline, CDR1 is MNHEY and CDR2 is SVGEGT. CDR3 length: 14 residues. Trimming cost V 5 bases and J 4 bases, with 12 bases left between them. DNA for the CDR3: TGTGCCAGCAGTCCCCTACCGGTAAATCAGCCCCAGCATTTT. Its protein is CASSPLPVNQPQHF.